A single sample is the source of the 21 T cell receptor beta chains below, sequenced in a study of PD-L1 blockade in urothelial cancer. Time point meaning: pretreatment peripheral blood. Generated by immunoSEQ multiplex PCR, the TCRdb table keeps only in-frame clones and is missing some. The sample contains 30,000 to 50,000 clones, 90% to 95% of which appear only once. Sequenced material: PBMCs, taken around atezolizumab (anti-PD-L1) treatment. The receptors were gathered from a woman between 55 and 75 years old with urothelial cancer.

The CDR3 coding sequence is TGTGCCACCAGCAGTTCCGGGGGGGTGACTGAAGCTTTCTTT. It codes for CATSSSGGVTEAFF. The V and J genes are TRBV15 and TRBJ1-1, with a weak D call TRBD1 (5 bases). The CDR3 spans 14 residues. V was trimmed by 3 bases and J by 5 bases, leaving 13 bases between them. Germline V CDR1 and CDR2: LNHNV, YYDKDF (reference sequence).

The rearrangement joins TRBV4-1 to TRBJ2-7; TRBD2 is a possible D gene (5 bases). The CDR3 is made up of 14 amino acids. The V gene's germline CDR1 is MGHRA and CDR2 YSYEKL. V dropped 4 bases and J dropped 2 bases, with 12 bases sitting between them. CDR3 nucleotides: TGCGCCAGCAGCCGGGTTGAGACTACCTACGAGCAGTACTTC. Protein product: CASSRVETTYEQYF.

The CDR3 DNA reads as TGTGCCAGTCGGGACAGGCTTAACTATGGCTACACCTTC. This gives the protein CASRDRLNYGYTF. J is TRBJ1-2 and V is TRBV27, with 8 nucleotides matching TRBD1. V was pared by 9 bases and J by 1 base, with 4 bases of the junction left unmatched. The CDR3 spans 13 residues. The V gene's germline CDR1 is MNHEY and CDR2 SMNVEV (reference sequence).

This clone was detected once. V gene TRBV28 combines with J gene TRBJ2-2; TRBD2 matches 11 bases. The CDR3 contains 17 residues. Per germline, CDR1 MDHEN and CDR2 SYDVKM. Trimming cost V 5 bases and J 4 bases; bases outside gene matches: 9. In nucleotides, the CDR3 is TGTGCCAGCAGTACGTTAGCGGGAGGGGTCGGCACCGGGGAGCTGTTTTTT. Translated: CASSTLAGGVGTGELFF.

The V call is TRBV5-1, the J call TRBJ1-4, with D perhaps matching TRBD1 (5 bases). The CDR3 length is 15 residues. The V and J ends lost 3 bases and 8 bases respectively, with 17 bases between them. Germline V gene lookup returns CDR1 SGHRS and CDR2 YFSETQ. CDR3 in amino acids: CASSSFTGPREKLFF. The CDR3 region has the DNA TGCGCCAGCAGCTCCTTCACAGGACCCCGGGAAAAACTGTTTTTT.

The chain joins TRBV7-9 to TRBJ1-2; 10 bases agree with TRBD1. Trimming cost V 5 bases and J 3 bases; bases outside gene matches: 6. This CDR3 is built from 15 residues. The germline gives CDR1 SEHNR, CDR2 FQNEAQ (reference sequence). The DNA of the CDR3 is TGTGCCAGCAGCCCCCGACAGGGGGCGGACTATGGCTACACCTTC. It is translated as CASSPRQGADYGYTF. Full variable domain (remainder filled in from reference TRBV7-9 and TRBJ1-2): DTGVSQNPRHKITKRGQNVTFRCDPISEHNRLYWYRQTLGQGPEFLTYFQNEAQLEKSRLLSDRFSAERPKGSFSTLEIQRTEQGDSAMYLCASSPRQGADYGYTFGSGTRLTVV.

V gene TRBV10-1 combines with J gene TRBJ2-1; 10 bases match TRBD1. Unmatched junction bases numbered 15, after V lost 6 bases and J lost 13 bases. The CDR3 extends over 15 amino acids. Germline V lookup: CDR1 WNHNN, CDR2 SYGVQD (reference sequence). DNA for the CDR3: TGCGCCAGCAGAGAGACAGGGGGCGGGGTGGTTATCCAGTTCTTC. Residues: CASRETGGGVVIQFF.

V and J are TRBV4-3 and TRBJ1-1; D unresolved. The CDR3 sequence is 14 residues long. Per the germline V gene, CDR1 is LGHNA and CDR2 is YSLEER. Trimming left V 5 bases short and J 4 bases short, with 14 bases between. The CDR3 region is CASSFRVGSTEAFF. The CDR3 DNA follows: TGCGCCAGCAGCTTTCGGGTGGGGAGCACTGAAGCTTTCTTT.

Here the CDR3 DNA reads TGTGCCAGCAGCCCCCCCGGGGGTCTGAACACTGAAGCTTTCTTT. Its protein is CASSPPGGLNTEAFF. The chain has TRBV11-2 and TRBJ1-1; maybe TRBD1 (5 bases). The CDR3 is 15 residues long. Between the trimmed V and J ends, which lost 5 bases and 0 bases, there was a span of 13 bases. Germline-derived CDR1 and CDR2 are SGHAT and FQNNGV.

This clone appeared a single time. The chain is built from TRBV5-1 and TRBJ1-6; 7 nucleotides line up with TRBD1. The V and J ends lost 1 base and 9 bases, in that order; junction bases with no gene match: 10. Germline V lookup: CDR1 SGHRS, CDR2 YFSETQ. This CDR3 is built from 16 residues. In DNA, the CDR3 is TGCGCCAGCAGCTTGCCTCCATTTACAGGGGTTTCACCCCTCCACTTT. It encodes CASSLPPFTGVSPLHF.

The genes are TRBV18 and TRBJ2-7, with unresolved D. The CDR3 contains 14 residues. The V end lost 0 bases, the J end lost 2 bases, and 8 bases lay between the germline ends. The V gene's germline CDR1 is KGHSH and CDR2 LQKENI. The CDR3 is CASSPPPGTYEQYF. The CDR3 nucleotides read TGTGCCAGCTCACCACCTCCAGGTACCTACGAGCAGTACTTC.

The chain has TRBV5-4 and TRBJ2-7, with TRBD1 as a possible D gene (6 bases). The CDR3 is made up of 14 amino acids. V gave up 0 bases and J gave up 2 bases, with 9 bases separating them. Germline V CDR1 and CDR2: SGHNT, YYREEE (reference sequence). CDR3 in amino acids: CASSLGTEAYEQYF. DNA of the CDR3: TGTGCCAGCAGCTTGGGGACAGAAGCCTACGAGCAGTACTTC.

The chain uses TRBV14 and TRBJ2-7; D gene uncertain. Germline lookup yields CDR1 SGHDN and CDR2 FVKESK. V shed 1 base and J shed 4 bases, with 14 bases lying between them. The CDR3 is made up of 15 amino acids. Here the CDR3 reads CASSQGWVLEYEQYF. The CDR3 nucleotides read TGTGCCAGCAGCCAAGGTTGGGTTTTGGAGTACGAGCAGTACTTC.

The rearrangement links TRBV2 to TRBJ1-5; maybe TRBD1 (6 bases). V lost 6 bases to trimming and J lost 0 bases, with 9 bases between them. CDR3 length: 14 residues. Germline V lookup: CDR1 SNHLY, CDR2 FYNNEI. This CDR3 reads CASSGQFSNQPQHF. CDR3 in DNA: TGTGCCAGCAGCGGACAGTTTAGCAATCAGCCCCAGCATTTT.

This clone has just a few counts. This chain links TRBV30 with TRBJ1-5; unclear D gene. The V end lost 0 bases, the J end lost 3 bases, and 6 bases lay between the germline ends. This CDR3 comprises 13 residues. Germline loops: CDR1 GTSNPN, CDR2 SVGIG (reference sequence). The CDR3 sequence: CAWSVRVNQPQHF. CDR3 DNA: TGTGCCTGGAGTGTACGAGTCAATCAGCCCCAGCATTTT.

The chain employs TRBV7-8 and TRBJ1-5, with 10 nucleotides matching TRBD1. V gave up 1 base and J gave up 7 bases; unmatched junction bases: 7. CDR3 length: 16 amino acids. Germline V gives CDR1 SGHVS, CDR2 FQNEAQ. CDR3 region: CASSLVRDRGGQPQHF. The CDR3 region has the DNA TGTGCCAGCAGCTTAGTTAGGGACAGGGGAGGGCAGCCCCAGCATTTT.

This chain connects TRBV7-9 to TRBJ2-3; D might be TRBD1 (6 bases). CDR3 length: 17 residues. The V gene's germline CDR1 is SEHNR and CDR2 FQNEAQ (reference sequence). Trimming removed 3 bases at V and 0 bases at J, with 16 bases between. The CDR3 DNA sequence: TGTGCCAGCAGCTTCACCCCTACAGGGTATAGCACAGATACGCAGTATTTT. Protein product: CASSFTPTGYSTDTQYF.

V gene TRBV30 combines with J gene TRBJ1-3; D remains ambiguous. Per the germline V gene, CDR1 is GTSNPN and CDR2 is SVGIG (reference sequence). V lost 4 bases, J lost 2 bases, and 3 bases lay in between. This CDR3 region has 11 residues. The CDR3 here is CAWTAGNTIYF. DNA of the CDR3: TGTGCCTGGACAGCTGGAAACACCATATATTTT.

The V call is TRBV7-9, the J call TRBJ2-1; 12 bases fit TRBD2. Trimming removed 1 base from V and 4 bases from J; junction bases left unmatched: 5. CDR3 length: 17 amino acids. Germline V lookup: CDR1 SEHNR, CDR2 FQNEAQ (reference sequence). DNA for the CDR3: TGTGCCAGCAGCTTAGAAACTAGCGGGAGGATATACAATGAGCAGTTCTTC. Its protein is CASSLETSGRIYNEQFF. The variable domain in full, completed from reference TRBV7-9 and TRBJ2-1, reads DTGVSQNPRHKITKRGQNVTFRCDPISEHNRLYWYRQTLGQGPEFLTYFQNEAQLEKSRLLSDRFSAERPKGSFSTLEIQRTEQGDSAMYLCASSLETSGRIYNEQFFGPGTRLTVL.

The rearrangement links TRBV4-2 to TRBJ1-3; 7 bases are a match to TRBD1. Looked up from germline, CDR1 is LGHNA and CDR2 is YNFKEQ. The trim removed 6 bases at V and 0 bases at J, leaving 11 bases unmatched. This CDR3 is 17 amino acids long. As DNA, the CDR3 is TGTGCCAGCAGTTTCATGACAGGGTTGAGCTCTGGAAACACCATATATTTT. Amino acids: CASSFMTGLSSGNTIYF.

V is TRBV7-9 and J is TRBJ1-2; 8 positions match TRBD1. The CDR3 is 15 amino acids. The trim removed 7 bases at V and 1 base at J, leaving 8 bases unmatched. Per germline, CDR1 SEHNR and CDR2 FQNEAQ (reference sequence). Here the CDR3 DNA reads TGTGCCAGCACTCAATCGGACAGGGTTAACTATGGCTACACCTTC. It translates to CASTQSDRVNYGYTF.